This TCR beta chain was found in a study of T cell responses to AZD1222 COVID-19 vaccine. The germline V gene encodes CDR1 KGHDR and CDR2 SFDVKD. The CDR3 has 14 residues. V lost 5 bases, J lost 2 bases, and 9 bases lay in between. Assay used: immunoSEQ multiplex PCR; TCRdb lists only in-frame clones, some missing. The repertoire holds over 110,000 clones, with just over 90% as singletons. Sequencing was performed on peripheral blood, taken on day 0 of AZD1222 vaccination. The J gene is TRBJ1-3, the V gene TRBV24-1; possibly TRBD1 for D (5 bases). This TCR derives from an adult in good health. Here the CDR3 reads CATSGGKAGNTIYF. The CDR3 nucleotides are TGTGCCACCAGTGGGGGGAAGGCTGGAAACACCATATATTTT.